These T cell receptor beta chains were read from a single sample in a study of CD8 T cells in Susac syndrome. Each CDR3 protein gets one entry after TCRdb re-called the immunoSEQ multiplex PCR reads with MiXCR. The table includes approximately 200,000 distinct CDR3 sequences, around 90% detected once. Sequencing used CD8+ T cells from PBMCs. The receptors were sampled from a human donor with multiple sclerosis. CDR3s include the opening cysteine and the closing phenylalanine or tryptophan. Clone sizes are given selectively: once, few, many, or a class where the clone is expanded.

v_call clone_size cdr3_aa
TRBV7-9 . CASSRDREKETQYF
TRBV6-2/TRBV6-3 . CASTGLGNEQFF
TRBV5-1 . CASTLGTEAFF
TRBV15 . CATSAGLADYNEQFF
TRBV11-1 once CASSSWRGADLRSGANVLTF
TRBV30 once CAGERLEETQYF
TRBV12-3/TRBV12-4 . CATDDPLSSYNEQFF
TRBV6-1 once CASSEQAADNTGELFF
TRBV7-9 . CASSFDRNYEQYF
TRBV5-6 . CASSLVVSGATGELFF
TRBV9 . CASSPPSRGNSPLHF
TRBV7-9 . CASSLVAGFEAFF
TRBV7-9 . CASSLAGRGEQFF
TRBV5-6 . CASSLSLSISYNEQFF
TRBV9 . CASSSDRDRPTGELFF
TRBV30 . CAWTFGTGLNEKLFF
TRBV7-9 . CASSLARLAEYNEQFF
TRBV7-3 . CASSPSGPSYNEQFF
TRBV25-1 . CASSEDWGGPYEQYF
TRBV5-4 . CASRATGNTEAFF
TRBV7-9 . CASSITSRYTGELFF
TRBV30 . CAWRTTGEEAGELFF
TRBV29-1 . CSVGGGHLLMDTQYF
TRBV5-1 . CASSLVASGGDEQFF
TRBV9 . CASSARLAGDTGELFF
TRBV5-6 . CASSFGLAGGGDTQYF
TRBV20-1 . CSARDETGYYEQYF
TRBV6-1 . CASSTILAEASTDTQYF
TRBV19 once CASSAGHYRNEQFF
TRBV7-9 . CASSLISSRHSRDYNEQFF
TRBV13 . CASSLVGVGSYNEQFF
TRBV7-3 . CASSSGTDNSPLHF
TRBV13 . CASSLDGGPEETQYF
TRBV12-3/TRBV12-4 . CASSPAGLVKNIQYF
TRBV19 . CASSMAVGNTIYF
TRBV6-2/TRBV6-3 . CASSYSRHRGDTEAFF
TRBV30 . CAWSLIGGPSGYTF
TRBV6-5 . CASSYHGGSGIRNEQFF
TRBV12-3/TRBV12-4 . CASNPTGVWSEAFF
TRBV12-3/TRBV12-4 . CASSLALDIQYF
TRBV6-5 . CASSYSSGVVSYEQYF
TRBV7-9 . CASSEAAGPGTQYF
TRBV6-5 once CASTDGLPGAYGYTF
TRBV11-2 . CASSSPAVQETQYF
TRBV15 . CATSRNSYNEQFF
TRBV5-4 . CASSPGTSGSKWDEQFF
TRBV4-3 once CASSQRGDEQFF
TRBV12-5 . CASGSSGNVLTF